This entry lists 18 T cell receptor beta chains sequenced from one sample in a study of quantifying T cell responses using KT2 cells. Study overall: cDNA was made from DNase-treated RNA using alpha and beta constant primers.

An oligo carrying a UMI was ligated to the cDNA 3' end. First-round PCR used three to four cycles and beta primers RC1.1 and RC1.2 covering TRBC1 and TRBC2. TCRdb reanalysed the UMI-ligation and nested PCR reads using MiXCR and keeps one entry per CDR3 protein. The data show tens of thousands of distinct CDR3 sequences, 7.3% seen once. The sequenced material came from PBMCs spiked with cells of the T cell clone KT2. The receptors shown here come from a human donor.

This clonotype turned up a few times. The genes are TRBV11-3 and TRBJ2-7; 7 bases are a match to TRBD2. Germline assignment: CDR1 SGHNT and CDR2 YENEEA. CDR3 length: 16 residues. V shed 2 bases and J 1 base; nucleotides not matched to a gene: 8. The CDR3 here is CASSLRITSVSYEQYF. The CDR3 coding sequence is TGTGCCAGCAGCTTAAGAATAACTAGCGTTTCCTACGAGCAGTACTTC. Using reference TRBV11-3 and TRBJ2-7 for the parts outside the CDR3, the full variable domain is EAGVVQSPRYKIIEKKQPVAFWCNPISGHNTLYWYLQNLGQGPELLIRYENEEAVDDSQLPKDRFSAERLKGVDSTLKIQPAELGDSAVYLCASSLRITSVSYEQYFGPGTRLTVT.

The chain joins TRBV7-2 to TRBJ1-2; possible D gene TRBD1, 6 bases. Germline V gene data show CDR1 as SGHTA and CDR2 as FQGNSA. V was trimmed by 1 base and J by 4 bases, leaving 22 bases between them. The CDR3 has 18 residues. This chain's CDR3 is CASSLGGHSLVVLYGYTF. The CDR3 DNA sequence: TGTGCCAGCAGCTTAGGGGGGCATTCCTTGGTGGTGCTCTATGGCTACACCTTC. Filled out from reference TRBV7-2 and TRBJ1-2, the complete variable domain reads GAGVSQSPSNKVTEKGKDVELRCDPISGHTALYWYRQSLGQGLEFLIYFQGNSAPDKSGLPSDRFSAERTGGSVSTLTIQRTQQEDSAVYLCASSLGGHSLVVLYGYTFGSGTRLTVV.

There are a few counts of this clonotype. This chain links TRBV2 with TRBJ2-1, with D possibly TRBD2 on 5 matching bases. Germline V lookup: CDR1 SNHLY, CDR2 FYNNEI. The V end was cut by 5 bases, the J end by 5 bases, with 10 bases between. This CDR3 has 13 amino acids. CDR3 DNA: TGTGCCAGCAGTTTTTTGAGGGACAATGAGCAGTTCTTC. Protein: CASSFLRDNEQFF.

The V and J genes are TRBV29-1 and TRBJ2-3, with D hard to call. The CDR3 is 12 residues long. V dropped 6 bases and J dropped 4 bases, with 11 bases sitting between them. Germline V gene data show CDR1 as SQVTM and CDR2 as ANQGSEA. This CDR3 is CSVVMGSDTQYF. Written as DNA, the CDR3 is TGCAGCGTCGTGATGGGATCAGATACGCAGTATTTT.

The sample holds many counts of this clonotype. The chain has TRBV27 and TRBJ2-7; D unclear. The CDR3 runs 13 residues. V lost 3 bases and J lost 6, with 12 bases in between. Per the germline V gene, CDR1 is MNHEY and CDR2 is SMNVEV (reference sequence). CDR3 DNA: TGTGCCAGCAGTTTTCCCCCGACGGGCGAGCAGTACTTC. This codes for CASSFPPTGEQYF.

A few counts support this clonotype. The chain is built from TRBV7-7 and TRBJ1-1; D is unclear. Germline loops: CDR1 SSHAT, CDR2 FNYEAQ (reference sequence). The ends were cut back, 2 bases at V and 1 base at J, with 5 bases in the middle. The CDR3 is 13 residues long. This CDR3 reads CASSLQQNTEAFF. The CDR3 bases are TGTGCCAGCAGCTTACAACAGAACACTGAAGCTTTCTTT.

This clonotype was observed at least ten times. The genes are TRBV7-2 and TRBJ2-7; no clear D gene. This CDR3 contains 13 residues. Trimming removed 3 bases at V and 0 bases at J, with 6 bases between. Germline V gene lookup returns CDR1 SGHTA and CDR2 FQGNSA. The CDR3 region is CASSFTDSYEQYF. CDR3 coding DNA: TGTGCCAGCAGCTTTACTGACTCCTACGAGCAGTACTTC.

This chain links TRBV2 with TRBJ1-2; weak D call: TRBD1 (5 bases). The CDR3 has 12 residues. In germline, CDR1 is SNHLY, CDR2 FYNNEI. Trimming took 9 bases from V and 1 from J, leaving 9 bases between them. CDR3 sequence: CASPTVNYGYTF. The CDR3 region has the DNA TGTGCCAGTCCGACAGTTAACTATGGCTACACCTTC.

This clonotype was counted many times. The chain recombines TRBV20-1 with TRBJ2-3; a weak D match, TRBD2 (6 bases). This CDR3 region has 14 residues. CDR1 and CDR2 from the germline V gene are DFQATT and SNEGSKA (reference sequence). Trimming left V 5 bases short and J 1 base short, with 13 bases between. The CDR3 DNA reads TGCAGTGCTGCCTATAGCGGACGCACAGATACGCAGTATTTT. Translated: CSAAYSGRTDTQYF.

In this sample, this clonotype turned up many times. V usage is TRBV12-3 or TRBV12-4 and J usage is TRBJ1-1; 7 positions match TRBD1. The CDR3 loop spans 15 amino acids. Trimming at V came to 5 bases and at J to 1 base, leaving 7 bases not matched to a gene. The CDR3 region is CASSPWTGANTEAFF. The DNA of the CDR3 is TGTGCCAGCAGTCCGTGGACAGGAGCGAACACTGAAGCTTTCTTT.

At least ten counts were recorded for this clonotype. The rearrangement links TRBV4-1 to TRBJ2-2; 7 bases are shared with TRBD2. J was trimmed by 7 bases and V by 6 bases; bases with no gene match: 17. The CDR3 is 17 amino acids. Germline loops: CDR1 MGHRA, CDR2 YSYEKL. DNA for the CDR3: TGCGCCAGCAGGAATCCAGTTTTGCGGGGGAATGGCGGGGAGCTGTTTTTT. It is translated as CASRNPVLRGNGGELFF.

The V gene is TRBV7-6, the J gene TRBJ2-1; the match to TRBD2 covers 10 bases. Unmatched junction bases numbered 10, after V lost 4 bases and J lost 7 bases. The length of the CDR3 is 16 residues. CDR1 and CDR2 from the germline V gene are SGHVS and FNYEAQ. The CDR3 nucleotides read TGTGCCAGCAGCTCTGAAGCGGGAGGGCCGAGGAATGAGCAGTTCTTC. This encodes CASSSEAGGPRNEQFF.

This clonotype has a count of ten or more. The chain has TRBV18 and TRBJ2-1, with 7 bases matching TRBD2. The germline CDR1 and CDR2 sequences are KGHSH and LQKENI. Unmatched junction bases numbered 8, after V lost 8 bases and J lost 4 bases. The CDR3 is 14 amino acids. The CDR3 spells CASTRERGYNEQFF. The CDR3 DNA reads as TGTGCCAGCACGCGGGAGAGGGGTTACAATGAGCAGTTCTTC.

This sequence joins TRBV7-2 and TRBJ2-2; D gene uncertain. The germline CDR1 and CDR2 sequences are SGHTA and FQGNSA. Trimming took off 5 bases at V and 4 bases at J, with 20 bases between the two ends. The CDR3 loop spans 17 amino acids. CDR3 sequence reads: CASSLEAGRSPTGELFF. The CDR3 DNA sequence: TGTGCCAGCAGCCTAGAAGCAGGACGGAGTCCCACCGGGGAGCTGTTTTTT. The full variable domain, in which reference TRBV7-2 and TRBJ2-2 provide the parts outside the CDR3, is GAGVSQSPSNKVTEKGKDVELRCDPISGHTALYWYRQSLGQGLEFLIYFQGNSAPDKSGLPSDRFSAERTGGSVSTLTIQRTQQEDSAVYLCASSLEAGRSPTGELFFGEGSRLTVL.

There are many counts of this clonotype. The genes are TRBV20-1 and TRBJ2-5; no definite D call. Trimming left V 5 bases short and J 0 bases short, with 4 bases between. This CDR3 spans 11 amino acids. Germline V gives CDR1 DFQATT, CDR2 SNEGSKA (reference sequence). The chain's CDR3 is CSAEYQETQYF. The CDR3 DNA reads as TGCAGTGCTGAGTACCAAGAGACCCAGTACTTC.

There are many counts of this clonotype. This chain uses TRBV20-1 with TRBJ1-1; a weak D match, TRBD1 (6 bases). The CDR3 is made up of 14 amino acids. Trimming pared 1 base from V and 4 bases from J, leaving 13 bases between. The germline gives CDR1 DFQATT, CDR2 SNEGSKA (reference sequence). CDR3 protein: CSARVNREGTEAFF. For the CDR3, the DNA is TGCAGTGCTAGAGTCAACAGGGAAGGCACTGAAGCTTTCTTT.

V is TRBV6-5 and J is TRBJ1-6; TRBD1 agrees at 11 bases. The CDR3 has 16 amino acids. V shed 0 bases, J shed 6 bases, and the junction held 1 base outside the gene matches. Germline CDR1 MNHEY, CDR2 SVGAGI. In nucleotides, the CDR3 is TGTGCCAGCAGTTACTCCGGGACAGGGGGTAATTCACCCCTCCACTTT. Protein: CASSYSGTGGNSPLHF.

The chain carries TRBV20-1 and TRBJ2-3; TRBD2 aligns across 7 bases. This CDR3 has 18 residues. Germline V gives CDR1 DFQATT, CDR2 SNEGSKA (reference sequence). J gave up 0 bases and V 0 bases, and 12 bases lay outside the gene matches. CDR3 nucleotide sequence: TGCAGTGCTAGAGAAAGGGCGGGAGCTTCCCCTAGCACAGATACGCAGTATTTT. Its translation is CSARERAGASPSTDTQYF.